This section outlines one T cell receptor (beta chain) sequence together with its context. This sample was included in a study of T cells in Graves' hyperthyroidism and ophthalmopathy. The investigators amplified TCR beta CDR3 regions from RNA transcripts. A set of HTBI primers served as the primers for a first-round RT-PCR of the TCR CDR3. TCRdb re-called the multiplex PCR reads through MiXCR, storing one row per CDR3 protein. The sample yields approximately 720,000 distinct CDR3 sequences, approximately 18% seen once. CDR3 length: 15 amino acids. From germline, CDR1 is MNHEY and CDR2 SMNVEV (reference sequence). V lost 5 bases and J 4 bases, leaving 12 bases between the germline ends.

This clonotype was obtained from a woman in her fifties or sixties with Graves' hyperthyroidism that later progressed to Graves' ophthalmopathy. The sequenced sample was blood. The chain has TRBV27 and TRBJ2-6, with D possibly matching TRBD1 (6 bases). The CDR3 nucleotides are TGTGCCAGCAGTAAAAGGGGGAGCGGGGCCAACGTCCTGACTTTC. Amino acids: CASSKRGSGANVLTF.